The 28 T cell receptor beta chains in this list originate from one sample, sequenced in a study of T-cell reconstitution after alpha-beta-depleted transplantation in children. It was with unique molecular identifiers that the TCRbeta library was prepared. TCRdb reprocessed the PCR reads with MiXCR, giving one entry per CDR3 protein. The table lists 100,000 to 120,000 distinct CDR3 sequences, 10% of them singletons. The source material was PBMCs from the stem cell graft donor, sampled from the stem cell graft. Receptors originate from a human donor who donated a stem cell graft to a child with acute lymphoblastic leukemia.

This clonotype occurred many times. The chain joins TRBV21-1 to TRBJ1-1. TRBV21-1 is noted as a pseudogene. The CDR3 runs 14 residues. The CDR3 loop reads CASSKGGGTTEAFF. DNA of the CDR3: TGTGCCAGCAGCAAAGGGGGTGGGACCACTGAAGCTTTCTTT.

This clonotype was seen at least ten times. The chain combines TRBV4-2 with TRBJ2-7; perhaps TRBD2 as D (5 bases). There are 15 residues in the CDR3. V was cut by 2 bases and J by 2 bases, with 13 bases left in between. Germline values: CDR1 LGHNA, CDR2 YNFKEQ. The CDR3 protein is CASSQSLRDPYEQYF. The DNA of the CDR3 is TGTGCCAGCAGCCAATCCTTACGGGATCCCTACGAGCAGTACTTC.

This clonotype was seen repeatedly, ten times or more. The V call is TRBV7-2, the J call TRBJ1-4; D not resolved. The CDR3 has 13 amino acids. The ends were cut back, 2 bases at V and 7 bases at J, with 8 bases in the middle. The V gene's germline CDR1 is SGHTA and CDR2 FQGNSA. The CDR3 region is CASSLSVFEKLFF. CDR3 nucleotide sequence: TGTGCCAGCAGCTTATCAGTGTTTGAAAAACTGTTTTTT.

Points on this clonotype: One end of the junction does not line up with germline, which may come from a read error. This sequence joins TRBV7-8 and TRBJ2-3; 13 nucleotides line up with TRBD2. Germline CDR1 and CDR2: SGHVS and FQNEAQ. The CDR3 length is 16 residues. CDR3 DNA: TGTGCCAGCAGCACCCGGACTAGCGGGGGCACAGATACGCAGTACTTT. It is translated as CASSTRTSGGTDTQYF.

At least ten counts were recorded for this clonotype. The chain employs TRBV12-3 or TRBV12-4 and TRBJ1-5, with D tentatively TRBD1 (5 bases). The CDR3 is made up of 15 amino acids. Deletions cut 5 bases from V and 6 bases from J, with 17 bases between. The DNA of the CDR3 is TGTGCCAGCAGTGTGGACACCGGGGCCAGTCAGCCCCAGCATTTT. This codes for CASSVDTGASQPQHF.

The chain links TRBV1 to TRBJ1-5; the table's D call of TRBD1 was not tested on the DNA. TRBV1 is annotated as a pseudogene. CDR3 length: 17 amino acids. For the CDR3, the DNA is TGCACCAGCAGCCAAGTCGAGGGGATGGGGGAAGATCAGCCCCAGCATTTT. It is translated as CTSSQVEGMGEDQPQHF.

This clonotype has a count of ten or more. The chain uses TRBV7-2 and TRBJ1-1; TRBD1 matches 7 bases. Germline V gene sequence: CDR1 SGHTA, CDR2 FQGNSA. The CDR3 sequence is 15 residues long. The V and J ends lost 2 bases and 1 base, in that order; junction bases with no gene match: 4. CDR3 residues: CASSLYRTGNTEAFF. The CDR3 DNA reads TGTGCCAGCAGCTTATACCGGACAGGGAACACTGAAGCTTTCTTT.

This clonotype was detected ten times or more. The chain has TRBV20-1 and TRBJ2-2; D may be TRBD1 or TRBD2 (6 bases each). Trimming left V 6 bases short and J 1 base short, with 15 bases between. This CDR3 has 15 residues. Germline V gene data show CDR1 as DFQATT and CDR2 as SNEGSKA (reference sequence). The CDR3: CSADLAGQNTGELFF. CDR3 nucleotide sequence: TGCAGTGCAGACCTGGCGGGACAGAACACCGGGGAGCTGTTTTTT.

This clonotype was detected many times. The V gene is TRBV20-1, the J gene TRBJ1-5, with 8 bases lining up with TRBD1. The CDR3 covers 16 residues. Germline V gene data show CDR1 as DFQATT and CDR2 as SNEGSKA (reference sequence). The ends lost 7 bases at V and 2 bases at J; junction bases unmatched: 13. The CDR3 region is CSGNRSTGACNQPQHF. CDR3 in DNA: TGCAGTGGGAATAGATCGACAGGGGCTTGCAATCAGCCCCAGCATTTT.

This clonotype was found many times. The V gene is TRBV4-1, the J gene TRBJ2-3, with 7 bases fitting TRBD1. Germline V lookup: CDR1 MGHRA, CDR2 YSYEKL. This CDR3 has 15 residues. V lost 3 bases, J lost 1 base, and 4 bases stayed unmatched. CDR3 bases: TGCGCCAGCAGCCAGGCTACAGGGGGCACAGATACGCAGTATTTT. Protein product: CASSQATGGTDTQYF.

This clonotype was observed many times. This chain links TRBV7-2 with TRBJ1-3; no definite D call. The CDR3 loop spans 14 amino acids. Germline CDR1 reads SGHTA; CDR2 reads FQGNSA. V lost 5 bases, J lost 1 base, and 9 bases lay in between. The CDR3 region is CASSARTSGNTIYF. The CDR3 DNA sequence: TGTGCCAGCAGCGCCCGGACTTCTGGAAACACCATATATTTT.

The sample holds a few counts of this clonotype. CDR3 nucleotides: TGTGCCAGCAGCCTAACCCTTGGGGGGGGAAACACTGAAGCTTTCTTT. This sequence encodes CASSLTLGGGNTEAFF. V usage is TRBV7-9 and J usage is TRBJ1-1, with a possible D match to TRBD1 (5 bases). The CDR3 runs 16 residues. Germline values: CDR1 SEHNR, CDR2 FQNEAQ (reference sequence). V was clipped by 5 bases and J by 2 bases, with 18 bases between them.

CDR3 amino acids: CASRSVFVWVQHLDTQYF. The CDR3 DNA is TGTGCCAGCAGGTCGGTGTTTGTTTGGGTCCAACATCTAGATACGCAGTATTTT. V usage is TRBV5-4 and J usage is TRBJ2-3, with D uncertain. The V gene's germline CDR1 is SGHNT and CDR2 YYREEE (reference sequence). The length of the CDR3 is 18 residues. V lost 5 bases to trimming and J lost 5 bases, with 27 bases between them.

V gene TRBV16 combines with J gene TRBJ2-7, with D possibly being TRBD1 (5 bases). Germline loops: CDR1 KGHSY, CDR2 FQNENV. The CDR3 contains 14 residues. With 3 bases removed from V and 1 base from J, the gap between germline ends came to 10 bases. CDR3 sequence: CASSHLDRSYEQYF. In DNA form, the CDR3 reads TGTGCCAGCAGCCATCTTGACAGATCCTACGAGCAGTACTTC.

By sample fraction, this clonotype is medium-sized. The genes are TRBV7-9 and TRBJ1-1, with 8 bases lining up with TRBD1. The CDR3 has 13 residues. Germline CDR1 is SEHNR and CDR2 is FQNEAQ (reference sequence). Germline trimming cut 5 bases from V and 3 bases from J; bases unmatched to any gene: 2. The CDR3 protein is CASSPTGDTEAFF. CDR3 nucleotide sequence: TGTGCCAGCAGCCCGACAGGGGACACTGAAGCTTTCTTT.

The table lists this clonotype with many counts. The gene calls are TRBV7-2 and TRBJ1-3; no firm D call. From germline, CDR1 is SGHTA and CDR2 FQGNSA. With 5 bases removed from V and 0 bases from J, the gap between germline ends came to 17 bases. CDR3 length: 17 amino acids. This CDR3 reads CASSPHLGETSGNTIYF. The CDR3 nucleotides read TGTGCCAGCAGCCCCCATCTTGGGGAGACCTCTGGAAACACCATATATTTT.

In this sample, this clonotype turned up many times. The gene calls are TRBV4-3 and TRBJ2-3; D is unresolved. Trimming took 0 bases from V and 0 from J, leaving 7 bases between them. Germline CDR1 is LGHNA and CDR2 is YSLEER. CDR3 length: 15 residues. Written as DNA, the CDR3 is TGCGCCAGCAGCCAAGATCTCCAGAGCACAGATACGCAGTATTTT. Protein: CASSQDLQSTDTQYF.

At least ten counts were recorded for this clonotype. The CDR3 sequence: CASSLRDNEQFF. In nucleotides, the CDR3 is TGCGCCAGCAGCCTCCGGGACAATGAGCAGTTCTTC. This chain links TRBV4-1 with TRBJ2-1; D gene ambiguous. CDR3 length: 12 residues. Germline loops: CDR1 MGHRA, CDR2 YSYEKL. Trimming left V 4 bases short and J 5 bases short, with 6 bases between.

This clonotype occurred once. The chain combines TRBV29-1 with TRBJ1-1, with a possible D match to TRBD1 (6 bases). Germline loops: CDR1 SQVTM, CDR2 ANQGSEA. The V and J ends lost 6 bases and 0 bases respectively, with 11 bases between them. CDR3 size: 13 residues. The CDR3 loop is CSVTGVMNTEAFF. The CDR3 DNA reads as TGCAGCGTGACAGGTGTAATGAACACTGAAGCTTTCTTT.

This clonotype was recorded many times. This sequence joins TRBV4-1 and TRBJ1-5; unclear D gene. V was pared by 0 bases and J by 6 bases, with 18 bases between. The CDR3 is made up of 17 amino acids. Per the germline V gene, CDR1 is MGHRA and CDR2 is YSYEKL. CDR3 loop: CASSQESFGKVGQPQHF. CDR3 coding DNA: TGCGCCAGCAGCCAAGAGTCATTCGGGAAAGTGGGTCAGCCCCAGCATTTT.

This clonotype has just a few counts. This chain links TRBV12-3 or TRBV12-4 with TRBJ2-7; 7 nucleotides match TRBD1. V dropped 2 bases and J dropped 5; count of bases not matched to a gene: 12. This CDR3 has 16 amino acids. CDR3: CASSLNSRGMRNEQYF. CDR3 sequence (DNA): TGTGCCAGCAGTTTAAACAGCAGGGGGATGAGAAACGAGCAGTACTTC.

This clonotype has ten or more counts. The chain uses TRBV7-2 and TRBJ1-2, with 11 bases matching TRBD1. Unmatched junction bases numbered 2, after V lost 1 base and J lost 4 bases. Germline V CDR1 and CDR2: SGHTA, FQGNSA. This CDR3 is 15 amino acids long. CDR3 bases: TGTGCCAGCAGCTTAGATGGGACAGGGGGCTATGGCTACACCTTC. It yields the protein CASSLDGTGGYGYTF.

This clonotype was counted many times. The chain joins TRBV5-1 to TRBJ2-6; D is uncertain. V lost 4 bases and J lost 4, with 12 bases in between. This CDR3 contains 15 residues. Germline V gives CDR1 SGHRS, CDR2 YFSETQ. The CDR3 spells CASSLDAAGANVLTF. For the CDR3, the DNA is TGCGCCAGCAGCCTCGACGCCGCAGGGGCCAACGTCCTGACTTTC.

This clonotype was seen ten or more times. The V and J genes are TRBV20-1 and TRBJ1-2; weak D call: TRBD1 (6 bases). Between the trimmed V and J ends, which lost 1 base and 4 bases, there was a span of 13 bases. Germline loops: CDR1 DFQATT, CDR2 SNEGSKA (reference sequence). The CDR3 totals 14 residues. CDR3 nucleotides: TGCAGTGCTAGAGGGGGGCGCGAAAGCTATGGCTACACCTTC. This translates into CSARGGRESYGYTF.

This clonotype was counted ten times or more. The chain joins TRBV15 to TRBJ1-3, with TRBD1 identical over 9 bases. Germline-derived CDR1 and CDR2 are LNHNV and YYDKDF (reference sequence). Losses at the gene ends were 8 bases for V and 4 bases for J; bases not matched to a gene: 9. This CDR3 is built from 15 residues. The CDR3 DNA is TGTGCCACCGGCCAAACAGGGGGCGTCGGAAACACCATATATTTT. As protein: CATGQTGGVGNTIYF.

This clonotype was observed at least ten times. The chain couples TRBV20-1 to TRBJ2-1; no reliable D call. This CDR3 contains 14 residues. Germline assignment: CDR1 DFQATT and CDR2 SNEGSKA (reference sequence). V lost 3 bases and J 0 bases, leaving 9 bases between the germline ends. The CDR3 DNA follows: TGCAGTGCTAGCGGGCAGGACTCCTACAATGAGCAGTTCTTC. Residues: CSASGQDSYNEQFF.

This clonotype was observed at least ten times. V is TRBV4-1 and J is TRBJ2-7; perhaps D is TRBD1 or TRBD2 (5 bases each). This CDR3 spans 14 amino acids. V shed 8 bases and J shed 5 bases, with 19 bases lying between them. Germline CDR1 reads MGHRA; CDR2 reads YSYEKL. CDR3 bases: TGCGCCAGCGCTGACAGCTTAGCGAGCAACGAGCAGTACTTC. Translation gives CASADSLASNEQYF.

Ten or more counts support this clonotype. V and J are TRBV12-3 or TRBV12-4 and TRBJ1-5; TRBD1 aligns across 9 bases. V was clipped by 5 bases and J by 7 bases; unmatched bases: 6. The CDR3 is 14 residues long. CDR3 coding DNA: TGTGCCAGCAGTCTGGGACAGGGCGGACAGCCCCAGCATTTT. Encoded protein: CASSLGQGGQPQHF.